The 13 T cell receptor beta chains below all came from one sample that was sequenced in a study of low-dose radiotherapy and immunotherapy resistance in tumors. TRAV and TRBV primers primed cDNA for both TCRalpha and TCRbeta. Amplification, which lasted around 21 PCR cycles, used a constant-region primer and V-primer adapter to amplify TCRs. Each CDR3 protein is one row after TCRdb ran MiXCR on the reads. The table lists 7,100 or so distinct CDR3 sequences, 53% of them singletons. The source of these receptors is a human donor with advanced metastatic prostate, ovarian, gallbladder or colorectal cancer (not recorded which). This table probably holds off-target reads from a library built for another chain.

The chain carries TRBV18 and TRBJ2-6; D remains unclear. The germline V and J ends were trimmed by 3 bases and 4 bases, with 4 bases remaining between them. CDR3 length: 13 amino acids. Per the germline V gene, CDR1 is KGHSH and CDR2 is LQKENI. DNA of the CDR3: TGTGCCAGCTCACCGGCCGGGGCCAACGTCCTGACTTTC. Protein sequence: CASSPAGANVLTF.

This CDR3 is CASSPRTGFYNEQFF. For the CDR3, the DNA is TGTGCCAGCAGCCCTAGGACAGGGTTCTACAATGAGCAGTTCTTC. The rearrangement links TRBV5-6 to TRBJ2-1; 8 bases map to TRBD1. This CDR3 has 15 residues. V lost 4 bases to trimming and J lost 3 bases; unmatched junction nucleotides: 6. In germline, CDR1 is SGHDT, CDR2 YYEEEE.

V and J are TRBV28 and TRBJ1-1; 8 bases fit TRBD1. CDR1 and CDR2 (germline): MDHEN, SYDVKM. The CDR3 contains 14 residues. V lost 1 base, J lost 5 bases, and 3 bases stayed unmatched. CDR3 bases: TGTGCCAGCAGTTTATCAGGGGGCAGGACTGAAGCTTTCTTT. This gives the protein CASSLSGGRTEAFF.

V gene TRBV29-1 combines with J gene TRBJ1-1; D remains unclear. The CDR3 sequence is 14 residues long. Germline V gives CDR1 SQVTM, CDR2 ANQGSEA. V dropped 4 bases and J dropped 1 base, with 13 bases sitting between them. This CDR3 is CSVVFWDRNTEAFF. The CDR3 DNA sequence: TGCAGCGTTGTGTTTTGGGATCGGAACACTGAAGCTTTCTTT. The whole variable domain, remainder taken from reference TRBV29-1 and TRBJ1-1, is SAVISQKPSRDICQRGTSLTIQCQVDSQVTMMFWYRQQPGQSLTLIATANQGSEATYESGFVIDKFPISRPNLTFSTLTVSNMSPEDSSIYLCSVVFWDRNTEAFFGQGTRLTVV.

A word on this clonotype: Since the CDR3 does not end with the conserved phenylalanine or tryptophan, this likely comes from a read error. The chain couples TRBV18 to TRBJ1-1; TRBD1 aligns across 8 bases. The ends lost 4 bases at V and 0 bases at J; junction bases unmatched: 4. From germline, CDR1 is KGHSH and CDR2 LQKENI. The CDR3 contains 15 residues. The CDR3 here is CASSLTTGVNTEAFL. The DNA of the CDR3 is TGTGCCAGCTCACTAACGACAGGGGTGAACACTGAAGCTTTCTTG.

This chain uses TRBV30 with TRBJ2-7; a weak D match, TRBD1 (5 bases). The CDR3 runs to 12 residues. Germline CDR1 GTSNPN, CDR2 SVGIG (reference sequence). The V end lost 4 bases, the J end lost 3 bases, and 10 bases lay between the germline ends. Here the CDR3 reads CAWTRQNYEQYF. In DNA, the CDR3 is TGTGCCTGGACCAGACAGAACTACGAGCAGTACTTC.

This chain links TRBV12-3 or TRBV12-4 with TRBJ2-3; D is ambiguous. The CDR3 length is 15 residues. Deletions cut 6 bases from V and 0 bases from J, with 13 bases between. The CDR3 DNA is TGTGCCAGCAGCCTAAAGATCGACAGCACAGATACGCAGTATTTT. Its protein product is CASSLKIDSTDTQYF.

This clonotype was observed a single time. V usage is TRBV13 and J usage is TRBJ2-2, with TRBD1 as a possible D gene (5 bases). The CDR3 length is 17 residues. CDR1 PRHDT and CDR2 FYEKMQ come from the germline V gene (reference sequence). The V end lost 3 bases, the J end lost 6 bases, and 20 bases lay between the germline ends. The CDR3 region has the DNA TGTGCCAGCAGCTTTACTCCCCCCCAGGGTCGGGCCGGGGAGCTGTTTTTT. Translating gives CASSFTPPQGRAGELFF.

The chain joins TRBV5-1 to TRBJ2-1; D possibly corresponds to TRBD2 (5 bases). Per the germline V gene, CDR1 is SGHRS and CDR2 is YFSETQ. The CDR3 loop spans 13 amino acids. Trimming took 6 bases from V and 3 from J, leaving 10 bases between them. In DNA form, the CDR3 reads TGCGCCAGCACCCCGAGCGGCTACAATGAGCAGTTCTTC. Amino acids: CASTPSGYNEQFF.

The chain carries TRBV7-8 and TRBJ1-1, with 8 bases fitting TRBD1. The germline V gene has CDR1 SGHVS and CDR2 FQNEAQ. The CDR3 covers 16 residues. V shed 5 bases, J shed 3 bases, and the junction held 11 bases outside the gene matches. The CDR3 sequence: CASSKRPGGADTEAFF. The DNA for the CDR3 is TGTGCCAGCAGCAAACGACCAGGGGGCGCGGACACTGAAGCTTTCTTT.

The chain has TRBV12-3 or TRBV12-4 and TRBJ2-1; maybe TRBD1 (5 bases). The CDR3 is made up of 16 amino acids. V lost 1 base and J 3 bases, leaving 13 bases between the germline ends. The CDR3 coding sequence is TGTGCCAGCAGTTTAGGGGCAGGGTCGAGCTACAATGAGCAGTTCTTC. Its protein product is CASSLGAGSSYNEQFF.

This clonotype appeared a few times. The CDR3 sequence is CASSIGVTDTQYF. CDR3 DNA: TGTGCCAGTAGTATAGGAGTCACAGATACGCAGTATTTT. The V gene is TRBV19, the J gene TRBJ2-3; D unresolved. Trimming stripped 1 base from V and 2 bases from J, with 4 bases between. This CDR3 is built from 13 residues. Germline loops: CDR1 LNHDA, CDR2 SQIVND (reference sequence). Supplemented by reference TRBV19 and TRBJ2-3, the full variable domain reads DGGITQSPKYLFRKEGQNVTLSCEQNLNHDAMYWYRQDPGQGLRLIYYSQIVNDFQKGDIAEGYSVSREKKESFPLTVTSAQKNPTAFYLCASSIGVTDTQYFGPGTRLTVL.

This chain connects TRBV9 to TRBJ1-2; D is unclear. CDR3 length: 14 residues. V lost 0 bases, J lost 4 bases, and 10 bases lay in between. Per the germline V gene, CDR1 is SGDLS and CDR2 is YYNGEE. As DNA, the CDR3 is TGTGCCAGCAGCGTAGGGCTTTCTCCCTATGGCTACACCTTC. It encodes CASSVGLSPYGYTF.